These 22 T cell receptor beta chains originate from one sample sequenced in a study of blood T cell repertoires in COVID-19. Clones were read by immunoSEQ multiplex PCR, and TCRdb kept only the in-frame ones, dropping some. The repertoire holds about 170,000 clones, with 84% as singletons. Source material: peripheral blood. These receptors came from a man between 65 and 85 years old with active or convalescent COVID-19.

The chain links TRBV5-4 to TRBJ1-4; D might be TRBD1 (5 bases). CDR1 is SGHNT and CDR2 is YYREEE in the germline V gene (reference sequence). Trimming stripped 4 bases from V and 8 bases from J, with 18 bases between. This CDR3 is built from 15 residues. CDR3 protein: CASSGGGFETEKLFF. DNA for the CDR3: TGTGCCAGCAGCGGGGGGGGTTTTGAAACCGAAAAACTGTTTTTT.

The chain employs TRBV19 and TRBJ1-1; D perhaps matches TRBD1 (5 bases). Germline V gene sequence: CDR1 LNHDA, CDR2 SQIVND (reference sequence). The CDR3 is made up of 15 amino acids. V lost 1 base, J lost 5 bases, and 14 bases lay in between. Written as DNA, the CDR3 is TGTGCCAGTAGTATAGGGGAGGGGATAGGAACTGAAGCTTTCTTT. Translation gives CASSIGEGIGTEAFF.

This clone was picked up one time. The genes are TRBV30 and TRBJ1-2, with no clear D. CDR3 length equals 15 residues. Trimming removed 2 bases at V and 1 base at J, with 14 bases between. CDR1 is GTSNPN, CDR2 SVGIG, per germline (reference sequence). The CDR3 DNA reads as TGTGCCTGGAGTCCCAACAGATACCTTAACTATGGCTACACCTTC. Residues: CAWSPNRYLNYGYTF.

The chain couples TRBV12-5 to TRBJ2-5, with D possibly being TRBD1 (6 bases). Germline CDR1 and CDR2: LGHNT and FRNRAP. V lost 5 bases and J lost 1, with 8 bases in between. This CDR3 has 13 residues. In DNA form, the CDR3 reads TGTGCTAGTGGTCGGGACATCCAAGAGACCCAGTACTTC. As protein: CASGRDIQETQYF.

V usage is TRBV7-2 and J usage is TRBJ2-7; unclear D gene. CDR3 length equals 14 residues. Germline CDR1 SGHTA, CDR2 FQGNSA. The V end lost 1 base, the J end lost 0 bases, and 7 bases lay between the germline ends. CDR3 nucleotide sequence: TGTGCCAGCAGCTTAGAGAGCAACTCCTACGAGCAGTACTTC. Translated: CASSLESNSYEQYF.

This sequence joins TRBV7-2 and TRBJ1-2; D gene unclear. V shed 1 base and J shed 4 bases, with 10 bases lying between them. In germline, CDR1 is SGHTA, CDR2 FQGNSA. The CDR3 contains 14 residues. CDR3 region: CASSLGRVGYGYTF. CDR3 sequence (DNA): TGTGCCAGCAGCTTAGGTCGGGTAGGCTATGGCTACACCTTC.

The J gene is TRBJ2-7, the V gene TRBV11-2; D might be TRBD1 (5 bases). With 5 bases removed from V and 0 bases from J, the gap between germline ends came to 14 bases. Germline-derived CDR1 and CDR2 are SGHAT and FQNNGV. The CDR3 is 15 residues long. Here the CDR3 reads CASSPSQGLSYEQYF. The CDR3 coding sequence is TGTGCCAGCAGCCCCTCTCAGGGCCTCTCCTACGAGCAGTACTTC. Based on the CDR3 plus reference TRBV11-2 and TRBJ2-7, the full variable domain is EAGVAQSPRYKIIEKRQSVAFWCNPISGHATLYWYQQILGQGPKLLIQFQNNGVVDDSQLPKDRFSAERLKGVDSTLKIQPAKLEDSAVYLCASSPSQGLSYEQYFGPGTRLTVT.

This chain connects TRBV14 to TRBJ2-1, with 7 nucleotides matching TRBD2. Germline V gene sequence: CDR1 SGHDN, CDR2 FVKESK. This CDR3 region has 16 residues. The trim removed 0 bases at V and 6 bases at J, leaving 8 bases unmatched. CDR3 amino acids: CASSQEGAGVGNEQFF. The CDR3 DNA reads TGTGCCAGCAGCCAAGAAGGCGCGGGAGTTGGCAATGAGCAGTTCTTC.

V is TRBV2 and J is TRBJ1-1; 9 positions match TRBD1. The CDR3 length is 14 residues. CDR1 SNHLY and CDR2 FYNNEI come from the germline V gene. J was trimmed by 1 base and V by 6 bases; bases with no gene match: 3. CDR3 sequence (DNA): TGTGCCAGCAGGCGACAGGGGGAGAACACTGAAGCTTTCTTT. Amino acid sequence: CASRRQGENTEAFF.

The genes are TRBV2 and TRBJ2-7, with a tentative D call TRBD2 (7 bases). V was trimmed by 5 bases and J by 7 bases, leaving 15 bases between them. Germline assignment: CDR1 SNHLY and CDR2 FYNNEI. This CDR3 is 13 amino acids long. The CDR3 protein is CASSKRGGTEQYF. CDR3 nucleotides: TGTGCCAGCAGTAAGAGGGGGGGTACGGAGCAGTACTTC.

The chain carries TRBV19 and TRBJ2-5, with TRBD1 as a possible D gene (6 bases). This CDR3 comprises 15 residues. The ends were cut back, 5 bases at V and 3 bases at J, with 16 bases in the middle. In germline, CDR1 is LNHDA, CDR2 SQIVND (reference sequence). Here the CDR3 reads CASSSTGTREETQYF. The CDR3 bases are TGTGCCAGTAGTTCGACCGGGACAAGGGAAGAGACCCAGTACTTC. Supplemented by reference TRBV19 and TRBJ2-5, the full variable domain reads DGGITQSPKYLFRKEGQNVTLSCEQNLNHDAMYWYRQDPGQGLRLIYYSQIVNDFQKGDIAEGYSVSREKKESFPLTVTSAQKNPTAFYLCASSSTGTREETQYFGPGTRLLVL.

The rearrangement links TRBV6-2 or TRBV6-3 to TRBJ2-5, with TRBD1 identical over 8 bases. Germline CDR1 MNHEY, CDR2 SVGEGT. The CDR3 consists of 14 residues. The V gene end was trimmed by 6 bases and the J gene end by 5 bases; junction bases not matched to a gene: 8. The CDR3 protein is CASSQGQARETQYF. The CDR3 coding sequence is TGTGCCAGCAGCCAGGGACAGGCAAGGGAGACCCAGTACTTC.

The J gene is TRBJ1-3, the V gene TRBV5-1, with 9 bases identical to TRBD1. The CDR3 sequence is 16 residues long. Per the germline V gene, CDR1 is SGHRS and CDR2 is YFSETQ. Trimming took 1 base from V and 2 from J; bases not matched to a gene: 4. The CDR3 DNA is TGCGCCAGCAGCTTGTGGGGACAGGGCACTGGAAACACCATATATTTT. Its protein product is CASSLWGQGTGNTIYF.

V and J are TRBV29-1 and TRBJ2-5; the D is unclear. CDR3 length: 12 residues. Germline loops: CDR1 SQVTM, CDR2 ANQGSEA. The V end lost 8 bases, the J end lost 7 bases, and 17 bases lay between the germline ends. In DNA, the CDR3 is TGCAGCTCCGTAACATTCTCTGGGACCCAGTACTTC. Translating gives CSSVTFSGTQYF.

The gene calls are TRBV29-1 and TRBJ2-3; 7 bases agree with TRBD2. The V segment lost 4 bases and the J segment 2 bases; nucleotides outside the gene matches: 6. Germline V CDR1 and CDR2: SQVTM, ANQGSEA. The CDR3 runs 14 residues. CDR3 bases: TGCAGCGTTGCCCGGGGAGGGGCCACAGATACGCAGTATTTT. It is translated as CSVARGGATDTQYF.

The V and J genes are TRBV5-1 and TRBJ1-4, with 8 bases lining up with TRBD1. V lost 7 bases to trimming and J lost 8 bases; unmatched junction nucleotides: 7. The CDR3 length is 13 residues. In germline, CDR1 is SGHRS, CDR2 YFSETQ. CDR3 in amino acids: CASRWTGNEKLFF. The CDR3 DNA is TGCGCCAGCCGATGGACAGGGAACGAAAAACTGTTTTTT.

This clone has more than one count but fewer than ten. The chain links TRBV30 to TRBJ2-1; 12 nucleotides align to TRBD2. The junction had 6 bases not matched to a gene; V was cut back by 3 bases and J by 0 bases. The CDR3 totals 17 residues. The germline gives CDR1 GTSNPN, CDR2 SVGIG (reference sequence). This CDR3 reads CAWRGLAGRVSYNEQFF. In DNA form, the CDR3 reads TGTGCCTGGAGAGGACTAGCGGGACGAGTCTCCTACAATGAGCAGTTCTTC.

The CDR3 coding sequence is TGTGCCACCAGCAGAGCCAGGGACAGGGGGACGAACATTCAGTACTTC. Its protein product is CATSRARDRGTNIQYF. The chain couples TRBV15 to TRBJ2-4, with 11 bases aligning to TRBD1. In germline, CDR1 is LNHNV, CDR2 YYDKDF (reference sequence). With 1 base clipped from V and 7 bases from J, the junction kept 6 bases outside the gene matches. The CDR3 runs 16 residues.

The chain couples TRBV7-9 to TRBJ1-2; D might be TRBD1 (6 bases). This CDR3 has 15 residues. CDR1 and CDR2 from the germline V gene are SEHNR and FQNEAQ (reference sequence). V was shortened by 3 bases and J by 6 bases, with 17 bases between the two germline ends. Written as DNA, the CDR3 is TGTGCCAGCAGCTTCTCCGGGACACATACCCATGGCTACACCTTC. It translates to CASSFSGTHTHGYTF.

This chain connects TRBV4-1 to TRBJ1-3; possibly TRBD1 for D (6 bases). CDR3 size: 14 residues. CDR1 is MGHRA and CDR2 is YSYEKL in the germline V gene. The V end was cut by 4 bases, the J end by 8 bases, with 15 bases between. CDR3 residues: CASSLRQAVDTIYF. CDR3 sequence (DNA): TGCGCCAGCAGCCTCCGACAGGCGGTTGACACCATATATTTT.

The sample holds a few counts of this clone. Given the absence of the conserved phenylalanine or tryptophan at the CDR3 end, a read error is likely. The DNA is left out, because the CDR3 cannot be placed on it with certainty; the CDR3 is given as TCRdb lists it. The gene calls are TRBV4-3 and TRBJ2-7; the table's D call of TRBD1 was not tested on the DNA. CDR1 and CDR2 from the germline V gene are LGHNA and YSLEER. The CDR3 length is 11 residues, termini included. This CDR3 is CASSQAGQGTI.

This rearrangement joins TRBV5-1 to TRBJ2-3; TRBD1 aligns across 8 bases. From germline, CDR1 is SGHRS and CDR2 YFSETQ. The CDR3 length is 15 residues. J gave up 3 bases and V 4 bases, and 7 bases lay outside the gene matches. The DNA for the CDR3 is TGCGCCAGCAGCCCGGACAGGGTCGGAACAGATACGCAGTATTTT. This sequence encodes CASSPDRVGTDTQYF.